What follows is one T cell receptor beta chain and its context. The authors reverse transcribed roughly 0.5 to 1 ug RNA with random hexamers. TCRdb reprocessed the immunoSEQ multiplex PCR reads via MiXCR and lists one record per CDR3 protein. The profile covers about 120,000 distinct CDR3 sequences, with 94% appearing a single time and more than 0.09% taken by the ten largest. Isolation of CD8+ and CD4+ T cells was performed negatively, whereas enrichment of TEMRA cells was done by FACS. The CDR3 length is 14 residues. The V gene's germline CDR1 is SGDLS and CDR2 YYNGEE. V lost 4 bases to trimming and J lost 6 bases; unmatched junction nucleotides: 10. The data originate from a study of CD8 T cells in Susac syndrome.

This sequence originates from a human donor in good health. Sequencing was carried out using CD4+ T cells from PBMCs. This rearrangement joins TRBV9 to TRBJ2-7, with 7 bases matching TRBD2. The CDR3, as DNA: TGTGCCAGCAGCTTAGGGAGCGCGGGGGTCGAGCAGTACTTC. Translation: CASSLGSAGVEQYF.